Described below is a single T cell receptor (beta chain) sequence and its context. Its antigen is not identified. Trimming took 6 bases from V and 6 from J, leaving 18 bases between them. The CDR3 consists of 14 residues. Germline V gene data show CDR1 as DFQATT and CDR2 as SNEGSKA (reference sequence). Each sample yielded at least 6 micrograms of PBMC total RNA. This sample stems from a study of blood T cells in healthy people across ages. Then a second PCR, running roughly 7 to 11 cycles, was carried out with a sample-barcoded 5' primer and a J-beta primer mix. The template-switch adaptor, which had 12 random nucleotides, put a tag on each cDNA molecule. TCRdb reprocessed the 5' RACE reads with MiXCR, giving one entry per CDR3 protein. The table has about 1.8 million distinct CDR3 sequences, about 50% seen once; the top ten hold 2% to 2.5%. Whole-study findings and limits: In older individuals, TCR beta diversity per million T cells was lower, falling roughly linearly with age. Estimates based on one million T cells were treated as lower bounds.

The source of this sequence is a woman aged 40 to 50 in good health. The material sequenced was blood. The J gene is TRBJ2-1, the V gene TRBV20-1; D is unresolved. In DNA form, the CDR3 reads TGCAGTGCAACCACGAAAAGATGGTCCAATGAGCAGTTCTTC. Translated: CSATTKRWSNEQFF.